The next 2 T cell receptor beta chains were all read from a single sample in a study of blood T cell repertoires in COVID-19. Measured with immunoSEQ multiplex PCR; TCRdb has only the in-frame clones, and not every one. The top ten hold roughly 6% of the sample, which has about 120,000 clones, about 80% seen once. Sequenced: peripheral blood. The receptors were gathered from a man aged 70-80 years with acute or convalescent COVID-19.

The V gene is TRBV13, the J gene TRBJ2-5, with D perhaps matching TRBD1 (6 bases). V was shortened by 5 bases and J by 3 bases, with 16 bases between the two germline ends. This CDR3 is 15 amino acids long. Germline loops: CDR1 PRHDT, CDR2 FYEKMQ (reference sequence). For the CDR3, the DNA is TGTGCCAGCAGCCTTGCACTGGGGACAAAAGAGACCCAGTACTTC. Protein sequence: CASSLALGTKETQYF.

The chain uses TRBV9 and TRBJ2-3; D is undetermined. CDR3 length: 16 residues. Germline V gene data show CDR1 as SGDLS and CDR2 as YYNGEE. V lost 0 bases and J lost 0, with 11 bases in between. The CDR3 loop is CASSVGAFDSTDTQYF. The DNA of the CDR3 is TGTGCCAGCAGCGTAGGGGCCTTCGATAGCACAGATACGCAGTATTTT.